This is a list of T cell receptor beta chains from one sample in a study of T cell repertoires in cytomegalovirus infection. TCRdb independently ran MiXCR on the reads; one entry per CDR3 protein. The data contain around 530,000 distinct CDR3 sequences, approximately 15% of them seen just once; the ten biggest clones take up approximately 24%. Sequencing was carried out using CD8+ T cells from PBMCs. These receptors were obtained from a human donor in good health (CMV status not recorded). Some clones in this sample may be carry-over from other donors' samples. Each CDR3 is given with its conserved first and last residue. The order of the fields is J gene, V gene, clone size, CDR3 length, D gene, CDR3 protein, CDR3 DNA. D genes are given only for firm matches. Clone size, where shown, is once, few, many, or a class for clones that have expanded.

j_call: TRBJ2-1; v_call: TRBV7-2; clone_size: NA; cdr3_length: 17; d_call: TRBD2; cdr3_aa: CASSLRGRLARYNETFF; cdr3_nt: TGTGCCAGCAGCTTGCGGGGGAGACTAGCGAGATACAATGAGACGTTCTTC
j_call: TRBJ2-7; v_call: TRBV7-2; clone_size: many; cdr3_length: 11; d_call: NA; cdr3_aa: CASSHRHEQYF; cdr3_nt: TGTGCCAGCAGCCACCGTCACGAGCAGTACTTC
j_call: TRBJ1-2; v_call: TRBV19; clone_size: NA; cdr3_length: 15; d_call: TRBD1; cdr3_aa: CASSSQGAQDYGYTF; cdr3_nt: TGTGCCAGTAGTTCGCAGGGGGCGCAGGACTATGGCTACACCTTC
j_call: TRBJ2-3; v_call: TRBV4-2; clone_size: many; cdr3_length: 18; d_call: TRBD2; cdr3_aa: CASSPNLLLAGPTDTQYF; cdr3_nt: TGTGCCAGCAGCCCGAACCTACTTCTAGCGGGACCCACAGATACGCAGTATTTT
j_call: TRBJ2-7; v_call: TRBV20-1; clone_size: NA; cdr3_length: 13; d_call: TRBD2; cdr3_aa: CSARREGPYEQYF; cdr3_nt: TGCAGTGCTAGGCGGGAGGGCCCCTACGAGCAGTACTTC
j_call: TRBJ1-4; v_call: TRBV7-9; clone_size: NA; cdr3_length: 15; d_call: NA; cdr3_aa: CASSPPGTLNEKLFF; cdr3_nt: TGTGCCAGCAGCCCCCCCGGGACGTTGAATGAAAAACTGTTTTTT
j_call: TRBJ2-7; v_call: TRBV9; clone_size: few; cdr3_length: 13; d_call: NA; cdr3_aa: CASSLYRAYEQYF; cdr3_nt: TGTGCCAGCAGCCTATACAGGGCCTACGAGCAGTACTTC
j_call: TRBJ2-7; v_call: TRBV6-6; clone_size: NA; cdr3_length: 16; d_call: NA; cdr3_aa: CASRPAEEGLSYVQYF; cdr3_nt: TGTGCCAGCAGGCCCGCAGAAGAAGGGCTCTCCTACGTGCAGTACTTC
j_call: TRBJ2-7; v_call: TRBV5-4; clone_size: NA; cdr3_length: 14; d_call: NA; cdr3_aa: CASSPDNLGYEQYF; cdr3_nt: TGTGCCAGCAGTCCGGACAATCTAGGCTACGAGCAGTACTTC
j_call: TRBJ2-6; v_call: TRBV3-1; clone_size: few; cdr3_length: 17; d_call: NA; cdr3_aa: CASSQVVGFSGANVLTF; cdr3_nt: TGTGCCAGCAGCCAAGTGGTCGGATTCTCTGGGGCCAACGTCCTGACTTTC
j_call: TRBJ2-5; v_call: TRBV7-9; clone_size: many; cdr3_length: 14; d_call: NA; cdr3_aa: CASSLGLGRETQYF; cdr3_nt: TGTGCCAGCAGCTTAGGTCTGGGGCGAGAGACCCAGTACTTC
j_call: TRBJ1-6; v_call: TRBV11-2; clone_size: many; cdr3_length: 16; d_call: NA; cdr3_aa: CASSLEAPSGNSPLHF; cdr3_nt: TGTGCCAGCAGCTTAGAAGCCCCTTCGGGGAATTCACCCCTCCACTTT
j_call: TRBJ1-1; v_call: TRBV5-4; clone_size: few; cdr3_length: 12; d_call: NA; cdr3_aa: CASSRRGAEAFF; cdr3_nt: TGTGCCAGCAGCCGCCGGGGGGCTGAAGCTTTCTTT
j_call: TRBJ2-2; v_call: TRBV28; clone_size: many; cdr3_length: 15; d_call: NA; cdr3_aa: CASRHNLINTGELFF; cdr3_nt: TGTGCCAGCAGGCACAACTTAATAAACACCGGGGAGCTGTTTTTT
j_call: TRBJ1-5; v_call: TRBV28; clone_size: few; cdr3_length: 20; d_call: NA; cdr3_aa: CASTQRRGLIGLRDNQPQHF; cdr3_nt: TGTGCCAGCACCCAACGTAGAGGTCTTATTGGACTGCGCGACAATCAGCCCCAGCATTTT
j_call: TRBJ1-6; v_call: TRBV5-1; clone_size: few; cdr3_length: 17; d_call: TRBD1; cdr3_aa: CASSWTGPPAEGSPLHF; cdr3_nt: TGCGCCAGCAGCTGGACAGGGCCTCCGGCGGAGGGATCACCCCTCCACTTT
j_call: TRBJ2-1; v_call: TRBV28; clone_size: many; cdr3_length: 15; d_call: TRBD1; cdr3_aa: CASSSGQGTINEQFF; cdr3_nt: TGTGCCAGCAGTTCGGGACAGGGGACGATCAATGAGCAGTTCTTC
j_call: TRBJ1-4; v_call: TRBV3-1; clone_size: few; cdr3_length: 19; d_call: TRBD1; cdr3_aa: CASSPDERDRAPTNEKLFF; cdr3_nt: TGTGCCAGCAGCCCGGACGAGAGGGACAGGGCGCCAACTAATGAAAAACTGTTTTTT
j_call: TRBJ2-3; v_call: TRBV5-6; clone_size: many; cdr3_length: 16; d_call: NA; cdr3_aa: CASSSPGGGSTDTQYF; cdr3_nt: TGTGCCAGCAGCTCCCCCGGAGGGGGTAGCACAGATACGCAGTATTTT